These T cell receptor beta chains were read from a single sample in a study of T cell changes during pregnancy in multiple sclerosis. The protocol was immunoSEQ multiplex PCR, while the TCRdb copy is restricted to in-frame clones and leaves out a portion. The table includes around 110,000 clones, 80% to 95% detected once. This sample comprised peripheral blood, obtained after pregnancy. The receptors derive from a female donor with multiple sclerosis, enrolled in a pregnancy study. Both conserved end residues are part of each CDR3. A D gene is named only where the DNA matches it firmly. Rows may omit the clone size; those that give it use once, few, many or a size class.

abundance: once; len: 12; d_gene: NA; v_gene: TRBV27; j_gene: TRBJ2-7; CDR3nt: TGTGCCAGCAGTTTCGTTTTCTACGAGCAGTACTTC; CDR3aa: CASSFVFYEQYF
abundance: NA; len: 14; d_gene: NA; v_gene: TRBV4-1; j_gene: TRBJ1-5; CDR3nt: TGCGCCAGCAGCCAACTCTATAGCAATCAGCCCCAGCATTTT; CDR3aa: CASSQLYSNQPQHF
abundance: NA; len: 15; d_gene: TRBD2; v_gene: TRBV7-8; j_gene: TRBJ2-5; CDR3nt: TGTGCCAGCAGCTTCGCCCCCGGACTAGAAGAGACCCAGTACTTC; CDR3aa: CASSFAPGLEETQYF
abundance: NA; len: 15; d_gene: NA; v_gene: TRBV7-2; j_gene: TRBJ1-3; CDR3nt: TGTGCCAGCAACCCGACAGGAGCGGCTGGAAACACCATATATTTT; CDR3aa: CASNPTGAAGNTIYF
abundance: NA; len: 15; d_gene: TRBD2; v_gene: TRBV19; j_gene: TRBJ2-1; CDR3nt: TGTGCCAGTAGTTCCCTAGCGGGAGGGCTCTATGAGCAGTTCTTC; CDR3aa: CASSSLAGGLYEQFF
abundance: NA; len: 14; d_gene: NA; v_gene: TRBV5-1; j_gene: TRBJ2-3; CDR3nt: TGCGCCAGCAGCTTACAGCCTAGCACAGATACGCAGTATTTT; CDR3aa: CASSLQPSTDTQYF
abundance: NA; len: 14; d_gene: NA; v_gene: TRBV5-1; j_gene: TRBJ1-1; CDR3nt: TGCGCCAGCAGCTTGCAGGTATGGGACACTGAAGCTTTCTTT; CDR3aa: CASSLQVWDTEAFF
abundance: NA; len: 14; d_gene: TRBD1; v_gene: TRBV6-1; j_gene: TRBJ1-1; CDR3nt: TGTGCCACTCACCGGGACAGGTTCCTTACTGAAGCTTTCTTT; CDR3aa: CATHRDRFLTEAFF
abundance: NA; len: 13; d_gene: NA; v_gene: TRBV28; j_gene: TRBJ1-5; CDR3nt: TGTGCCAGCAGGGCAGGTGGCAATCAGCCCCAGCATTTT; CDR3aa: CASRAGGNQPQHF
abundance: NA; len: 16; d_gene: TRBD2; v_gene: TRBV27; j_gene: TRBJ2-1; CDR3nt: TGTGCCAGCAGTTCCCCCGGGACTAGCGGGAGTTATGAGCAGTTCTTC; CDR3aa: CASSSPGTSGSYEQFF
abundance: NA; len: 14; d_gene: NA; v_gene: TRBV19; j_gene: TRBJ2-1; CDR3nt: TGTGCCAGTAGTTCTTCAACAGCGGATGCGGAGCAGTTCTTC; CDR3aa: CASSSSTADAEQFF
abundance: once; len: 16; d_gene: TRBD1; v_gene: TRBV6-6; j_gene: TRBJ1-3; CDR3nt: TGTGCCAGCACCCCCGGGACAGGGTCTTCTGGAAACACCATATATTTT; CDR3aa: CASTPGTGSSGNTIYF
abundance: NA; len: 13; d_gene: NA; v_gene: TRBV4-2; j_gene: TRBJ2-5; CDR3nt: TGTGCCAGCAGCCCTGAGTTCGGTGAGACCCAGTACTTC; CDR3aa: CASSPEFGETQYF
abundance: NA; len: 16; d_gene: TRBD1; v_gene: TRBV6-1; j_gene: TRBJ2-1; CDR3nt: TGTGCCAGCAGTGTCAGAGACAGGGGGACTATTAATGAGCAGTTCTTC; CDR3aa: CASSVRDRGTINEQFF
abundance: NA; len: 15; d_gene: TRBD1; v_gene: TRBV6-6; j_gene: TRBJ2-7; CDR3nt: TGTGCCAGCAGCCTCGCCGGGACAGAGACCTACGAGCAGTACTTC; CDR3aa: CASSLAGTETYEQYF
abundance: NA; len: 14; d_gene: NA; v_gene: TRBV5-1; j_gene: TRBJ2-5; CDR3nt: TGCGCCAGCAAGAGAGGTTTAGGTGACGGGACCCAGTACTTC; CDR3aa: CASKRGLGDGTQYF
abundance: NA; len: 15; d_gene: NA; v_gene: TRBV28; j_gene: TRBJ2-7; CDR3nt: TGTGCCAGCAGTTCGCCCATCAGGGGGGCCTACGAGCAGTACTTC; CDR3aa: CASSSPIRGAYEQYF
abundance: NA; len: 15; d_gene: TRBD1; v_gene: TRBV30; j_gene: TRBJ2-5; CDR3nt: TGTGCCTGGAGTCAGACAGGGGGAGTAGGAGAGACCCAGTACTTC; CDR3aa: CAWSQTGGVGETQYF
abundance: NA; len: 15; d_gene: TRBD1; v_gene: TRBV2; j_gene: TRBJ2-4; CDR3nt: TGTGCCAGCAGCGTCACAGGGGTGGCCAAAAACATTCAGTACTTC; CDR3aa: CASSVTGVAKNIQYF
abundance: NA; len: 13; d_gene: NA; v_gene: TRBV25-1; j_gene: TRBJ2-7; CDR3nt: TGTGCCAGCAGTGCGGGAACTCCTTACGAGCAGTACTTC; CDR3aa: CASSAGTPYEQYF
abundance: NA; len: 14; d_gene: TRBD2; v_gene: TRBV10-2; j_gene: TRBJ2-1; CDR3nt: TGCGCCATCTCACTAGCGGGAGGATACAATGAGCAGTTCTTC; CDR3aa: CAISLAGGYNEQFF
abundance: NA; len: 16; d_gene: NA; v_gene: TRBV5-6; j_gene: TRBJ1-1; CDR3nt: TGTGCCAGCAGCTTGCGGTCAAGGGGCTATGTCACTGAAGCTTTCTTT; CDR3aa: CASSLRSRGYVTEAFF
abundance: once; len: 18; d_gene: NA; v_gene: TRBV7-6; j_gene: TRBJ1-3; CDR3nt: TGTGCCAGCAGCTTAGTTCCCTCGCCCCCGAGCTCTGGAAACACCATATATTTT; CDR3aa: CASSLVPSPPSSGNTIYF
abundance: NA; len: 13; d_gene: TRBD1; v_gene: TRBV25-1; j_gene: TRBJ1-4; CDR3nt: TGTGCCAGCAGTGTGACAGGGGATGAAAAACTGTTTTTT; CDR3aa: CASSVTGDEKLFF
abundance: NA; len: 13; d_gene: TRBD1; v_gene: TRBV29-1; j_gene: TRBJ1-2; CDR3nt: TGCAGCGCCCGATTACAGGGGAACTATGGCTACACCTTC; CDR3aa: CSARLQGNYGYTF
abundance: NA; len: 15; d_gene: TRBD1; v_gene: TRBV5-1; j_gene: TRBJ2-7; CDR3nt: TGCGCCAGCAGCTTTCGACAGGGATTGGTGAGCGAGCAGTACTTC; CDR3aa: CASSFRQGLVSEQYF
abundance: NA; len: 17; d_gene: TRBD1; v_gene: TRBV7-9; j_gene: TRBJ1-4; CDR3nt: TGTGCCAGCAGCTTAGATGGCGGGACAGGGGTCGGAGAAAAACTGTTTTTT; CDR3aa: CASSLDGGTGVGEKLFF
abundance: few; len: 15; d_gene: TRBD1; v_gene: TRBV27; j_gene: TRBJ1-5; CDR3nt: TGTGCCAGCAGCCCGGACAGGGCGTATAATCAGCCCCAGCATTTT; CDR3aa: CASSPDRAYNQPQHF
abundance: NA; len: 14; d_gene: NA; v_gene: TRBV7-8; j_gene: TRBJ1-1; CDR3nt: TGTGCCAGCAGACTGACAGAGACTAACACTGAAGCTTTCTTT; CDR3aa: CASRLTETNTEAFF
abundance: NA; len: 14; d_gene: TRBD1; v_gene: TRBV6-1; j_gene: TRBJ1-2; CDR3nt: TGTGCCAGCATAGGGACAGGGGGCTGGACTGGCTACACCTTC; CDR3aa: CASIGTGGWTGYTF
abundance: NA; len: 16; d_gene: TRBD1; v_gene: TRBV6-1; j_gene: TRBJ2-2; CDR3nt: TGTGCCAGCAGTGCCCCGGGACAGGGGCGGACCGGGGAGCTGTTTTTT; CDR3aa: CASSAPGQGRTGELFF
abundance: NA; len: 13; d_gene: NA; v_gene: TRBV5-8; j_gene: TRBJ2-7; CDR3nt: TGTGCCAGCAGCCCCCGAGGGCGGTACGAGCAGTACTTC; CDR3aa: CASSPRGRYEQYF
abundance: NA; len: 14; d_gene: NA; v_gene: TRBV2; j_gene: TRBJ2-2; CDR3nt: TGTGCCAGCAGTGACTCACGGGGCACCGGGGAGCTGTTTTTT; CDR3aa: CASSDSRGTGELFF
abundance: once; len: 12; d_gene: NA; v_gene: TRBV18; j_gene: TRBJ1-1; CDR3nt: TGTGCCAGCTCACCATTAACAGCTGAGGCTTTCTTT; CDR3aa: CASSPLTAEAFF
abundance: NA; len: 16; d_gene: NA; v_gene: TRBV9; j_gene: TRBJ2-7; CDR3nt: TGTGCCAGCACTGGGATCGGGGGACCAGCCATCTACGAGCAGTACTTC; CDR3aa: CASTGIGGPAIYEQYF
abundance: NA; len: 14; d_gene: NA; v_gene: TRBV7-7; j_gene: TRBJ1-5; CDR3nt: TGTGCCAGCAGCTTAGCCGGACTTAATCAGCCCCAGCATTTT; CDR3aa: CASSLAGLNQPQHF
abundance: NA; len: 14; d_gene: TRBD1; v_gene: TRBV19; j_gene: TRBJ2-7; CDR3nt: TGTGCCAGTAGCACCGGGACAGGGGTCGCGCGGCAGTACTTC; CDR3aa: CASSTGTGVARQYF
abundance: NA; len: 18; d_gene: NA; v_gene: TRBV27; j_gene: TRBJ1-1; CDR3nt: TGTGCCAGCAGTTTGGGGGGGAGTTGGATGCAGGTGAACACTGAAGCTTTCTTT; CDR3aa: CASSLGGSWMQVNTEAFF
abundance: NA; len: 15; d_gene: NA; v_gene: TRBV7-9; j_gene: TRBJ1-4; CDR3nt: TGTGCCAGCAGCTTAGTTGTGTGGGGAGATGAAAAACTGTTTTTT; CDR3aa: CASSLVVWGDEKLFF
abundance: NA; len: 15; d_gene: TRBD1; v_gene: TRBV7-9; j_gene: TRBJ1-5; CDR3nt: TGTGCCAGCAGCTCCGGGACAGCAAAAAATCAGCCCCAGCATTTT; CDR3aa: CASSSGTAKNQPQHF
abundance: once; len: 14; d_gene: TRBD1; v_gene: TRBV6-1; j_gene: TRBJ1-2; CDR3nt: TGTGCCAGCAGCCTGGGACAGGTGGACTATGGCTACACCTTC; CDR3aa: CASSLGQVDYGYTF
abundance: NA; len: 18; d_gene: NA; v_gene: TRBV6-1; j_gene: TRBJ1-4; CDR3nt: TGTGCCAGCAGTGAGGTGAACAGGGAAACCGATCCGAGGGGGGGACTGTTTTTT; CDR3aa: CASSEVNRETDPRGGLFF
abundance: NA; len: 12; d_gene: NA; v_gene: TRBV30; j_gene: TRBJ2-1; CDR3nt: TGTGCCTGGAGTAGAACTAGTCATGAGCAGTTCTTC; CDR3aa: CAWSRTSHEQFF
abundance: few; len: 16; d_gene: TRBD2; v_gene: TRBV2; j_gene: TRBJ2-3; CDR3nt: TGTGCCAGCAGTGGGGGGGGGACGGGGCTCACAGATACGCAGTATTTT; CDR3aa: CASSGGGTGLTDTQYF
abundance: NA; len: 14; d_gene: TRBD1; v_gene: TRBV14; j_gene: TRBJ1-2; CDR3nt: TGTGCCAGCAGTAGGTTTGACAGGGGGCATGGCTACACCTTC; CDR3aa: CASSRFDRGHGYTF
abundance: NA; len: 16; d_gene: TRBD1; v_gene: TRBV15; j_gene: TRBJ1-5; CDR3nt: TGTGCCACCAGCTCCCGGGATGGACAGGGGATAAAGCCCCAGCATTTT; CDR3aa: CATSSRDGQGIKPQHF
abundance: NA; len: 13; d_gene: NA; v_gene: TRBV2; j_gene: TRBJ2-7; CDR3nt: TGTGCCAGCAGTGAAGACAGGTCCCACGAGCAGTACTTC; CDR3aa: CASSEDRSHEQYF
abundance: NA; len: 15; d_gene: TRBD1; v_gene: TRBV6-4; j_gene: TRBJ2-7; CDR3nt: TGTGCCAGCAGGATTGGGGACAGAGGATCCTACGAGCAGTACTTC; CDR3aa: CASRIGDRGSYEQYF